The 8 T cell receptor beta chains in this list originate from one sample, sequenced in a study of breast tumors, draining lymph nodes, adjacent tissues. Breast cancer patients provided tissue from their axillary draining lymph nodes. TCRdb used MiXCR to reprocess the multiplex PCR reads, holding one entry per CDR3 protein. This sample has about 89,000 distinct CDR3 sequences, with roughly 30% found just once. The material sequenced was axillary lymph node tissue. These receptor sequences come from a female donor with breast cancer. Some clones in this sample may be carry-over from other donors' samples.

This clonotype showed up many times. This chain joins TRBV13 and TRBJ2-6; no firm D call. Germline V lookup: CDR1 PRHDT, CDR2 FYEKMQ (reference sequence). Trimming took off 7 bases at V and 0 bases at J, with 13 bases between the two ends. The CDR3 is 16 amino acids. The CDR3 region is CASKFKRSSGANVLTF. The CDR3 nucleotides read TGTGCCAGCAAATTCAAAAGGAGCTCTGGGGCCAACGTCCTGACTTTC.

By its share, this clonotype is medium-sized. In this CDR3 the conserved last residue, phenylalanine or tryptophan, is missing, so a read error is likely. It is unclear where the CDR3 begins or ends on the DNA, so no DNA is shown, and the CDR3 is as TCRdb lists it. V is TRBV7-2 and J is TRBJ1-2. Termini included, the CDR3 measures 8 amino acids. CDR1 and CDR2 (germline): SGHTA, FQGNSA. The CDR3 region is CASSLEFL.

The table lists this clonotype with many counts. The rearrangement uses TRBV5-1 and TRBJ2-2, with TRBD2 identical over 9 bases. Looked up from germline, CDR1 is SGHRS and CDR2 is YFSETQ. The trim removed 1 base at V and 6 bases at J, leaving 1 base unmatched. The CDR3 is made up of 14 amino acids. The CDR3 region has the DNA TGCGCCAGCAGCTTGACTAGCGGGCCCGGGGAGCTGTTTTTT. It specifies CASSLTSGPGELFF.

This clonotype was seen ten or more times. J is TRBJ2-5 and V is TRBV3-1; TRBD2 matches at 11 bases. Germline loops: CDR1 LGHDT, CDR2 YNNKEL (reference sequence). This CDR3 spans 16 amino acids. Unmatched junction bases numbered 9, after V lost 5 bases and J lost 4 bases. The CDR3 region has the DNA TGTGCCAGCAGCAGCCGACTAGCGGGATCGGGAGAGACCCAGTACTTC. It translates to CASSSRLAGSGETQYF.

The sample holds many counts of this clonotype. The gene calls are TRBV19 and TRBJ2-1, with 7 bases identical to TRBD2. J was trimmed by 2 bases and V by 5 bases; bases with no gene match: 12. The germline CDR1 and CDR2 sequences are LNHDA and SQIVND (reference sequence). The CDR3 has 17 residues. The CDR3 nucleotides read TGTGCCAGTAGTGGACAAAGGAGCGGGAAAACCTACAATGAGCAGTTCTTC. Residues: CASSGQRSGKTYNEQFF. The entire variable domain, with the rest obtained from reference TRBV19 and TRBJ2-1, is as follows: DGGITQSPKYLFRKEGQNVTLSCEQNLNHDAMYWYRQDPGQGLRLIYYSQIVNDFQKGDIAEGYSVSREKKESFPLTVTSAQKNPTAFYLCASSGQRSGKTYNEQFFGPGTRLTVL.

This clonotype was counted many times. The V call is TRBV7-8, the J call TRBJ1-2, with D possibly TRBD1 on 5 matching bases. This CDR3 spans 21 amino acids. Germline lookup yields CDR1 SGHVS and CDR2 FQNEAQ. V lost 0 bases to trimming and J lost 0 bases, with 26 bases between them. The CDR3 DNA reads as TGTGCCAGCAGCTTAGCCAGGGTTCCCCAGCTTGTGGCCCGAACTAACTATGGCTACACCTTC. It is translated as CASSLARVPQLVARTNYGYTF.

Only a few counts were recorded for this clonotype. This could be a read error, since a much larger clone is one nucleotide away. The genes are TRBV6-5 and TRBJ1-4; D not resolved. Trimming shortened V by 6 bases and J by 3 bases, and 14 bases separated the two germline ends. This CDR3 is built from 15 residues. Germline CDR1 MNHEY, CDR2 SVGAGI. The CDR3 here is CASSRTPSANEKLFF. CDR3 in DNA: TGTGCCAGCAGCCGGACCCCTTCGGCTAATGAAAAACTGTTTTTT.

This clonotype was seen many times. The V gene is TRBV6-7, the J gene TRBJ2-7; 7 bases line up with TRBD1. TRBV6-7 is filed as an ORF, its function uncertain. Losses at the gene ends were 5 bases for V and 2 bases for J; bases not matched to a gene: 3. The CDR3 runs 13 residues. DNA of the CDR3: TGTGCCAGCAGTAAGACAGGGCCCTACGAGCAGTACTTC. Protein: CASSKTGPYEQYF.